A single sample gave rise to the 11 T cell receptor beta chains below, sequenced in a study of control samples from healthy donors and cancer patients. TCRdb's table, derived via immunoSEQ multiplex PCR, lists solely in-frame clones and lacks some. The sample includes about 52,000 clones, approximately 95% of them seen just once. The sequenced sample consisted of blood. The receptors come from a man aged 25-40 years in good health.

The gene calls are TRBV3-1 (or the pseudogene TRBV3-2) and TRBJ2-5, with D possibly matching TRBD2 (6 bases). Germline CDR1 LGHDT, CDR2 YNNKEL (reference sequence). Trimming shortened V by 3 bases and J by 7 bases, and 15 bases separated the two germline ends. The CDR3 is 14 residues long. CDR3 sequence: CASSQDIAVRTQYF. CDR3 in DNA: TGTGCCAGCAGCCAGGATATAGCGGTCCGGACCCAGTACTTC.

The rearrangement uses TRBV9 and TRBJ2-5; tentatively, D is TRBD2 (6 bases). Per germline, CDR1 SGDLS and CDR2 YYNGEE. The CDR3 runs 14 residues. V was clipped by 0 bases and J by 1 base, with 7 bases between them. This chain's CDR3 is CASSVGGAQETQYF. The CDR3 DNA reads as TGTGCCAGCAGCGTAGGCGGGGCCCAAGAGACCCAGTACTTC.

The chain couples TRBV5-4 to TRBJ1-1; no reliable D call. CDR1 is SGHNT and CDR2 is YYREEE in the germline V gene (reference sequence). The CDR3 spans 14 residues. The V end lost 4 bases, the J end lost 0 bases, and 10 bases lay between the germline ends. The CDR3: CASSPRLMNTEAFF. In DNA, the CDR3 is TGTGCCAGCAGCCCCAGGCTCATGAACACTGAAGCTTTCTTT.

The rearrangement links TRBV19 to TRBJ1-2; no definite D call. Germline assignment: CDR1 LNHDA and CDR2 SQIVND (reference sequence). This CDR3 region has 14 residues. Between the trimmed V and J ends, which lost 0 bases and 3 bases, there was a span of 8 bases. The CDR3 coding sequence is TGTGCCAGTAGTATAGAGGTTAAGGACTATGGCTACACCTTC. Translating gives CASSIEVKDYGYTF.

The chain employs TRBV10-3 and TRBJ2-2; 12 bases are a match to TRBD2. Germline V gene lookup returns CDR1 ENHRY and CDR2 SYGVKD. V was pared by 0 bases and J by 5 bases, with 4 bases of the junction left unmatched. CDR3 length equals 17 residues. The CDR3 spells CAISESATSGRTGELFF. Written as DNA, the CDR3 is TGTGCCATCAGTGAGTCTGCCACTAGCGGGAGGACCGGGGAGCTGTTTTTT.

The V and J genes are TRBV14 and TRBJ1-3; tentative D call: TRBD1 (6 bases). CDR3 size: 15 residues. V was shortened by 0 bases and J by 2 bases, with 8 bases between the two germline ends. Looked up from germline, CDR1 is SGHDN and CDR2 is FVKESK. CDR3 amino acids: CASSQDWTAGNTIYF. The CDR3 coding sequence is TGTGCCAGCAGCCAAGATTGGACAGCTGGAAACACCATATATTTT.

The genes are TRBV27 and TRBJ2-7; D remains ambiguous. This CDR3 region has 14 residues. V lost 3 bases and J 0 bases, leaving 9 bases between the germline ends. CDR1 and CDR2 from the germline V gene are MNHEY and SMNVEV (reference sequence). The CDR3 region has the DNA TGTGCCAGCAGTTTCAAGGCGTACTCCTACGAGCAGTACTTC. Its translation: CASSFKAYSYEQYF.

V gene TRBV19 combines with J gene TRBJ1-5; D ambiguous. Trimming stripped 1 base from V and 0 bases from J, with 10 bases between. Germline CDR1 is LNHDA and CDR2 is SQIVND (reference sequence). This CDR3 has 16 residues. CDR3 amino acids: CASSIGNRYSNQPQHF. In nucleotides, the CDR3 is TGTGCCAGTAGTATAGGGAACAGATATAGCAATCAGCCCCAGCATTTT.

The genes are TRBV15 and TRBJ1-5; TRBD1 is a possible D gene (6 bases). This CDR3 has 16 amino acids. The V and J ends lost 0 bases and 6 bases respectively, with 15 bases between them. Germline V gives CDR1 LNHNV, CDR2 YYDKDF (reference sequence). The CDR3 is CATSRDLGGARQPQHF. Here the CDR3 DNA reads TGTGCCACCAGCAGAGATCTTGGGGGCGCCCGTCAGCCCCAGCATTTT.

The V and J genes are TRBV6-5 and TRBJ2-7; D is possibly TRBD1 (5 bases). Per germline, CDR1 MNHEY and CDR2 SVGAGI. Trimming removed 0 bases from V and 3 bases from J, with 12 bases in between. CDR3 length: 15 amino acids. This CDR3 is CASSYSSGPFYEQYF. The CDR3 DNA reads as TGTGCCAGCAGTTACTCGTCAGGGCCCTTCTACGAGCAGTACTTC.

This clone was seen a single time. V gene TRBV6-2 or TRBV6-3 combines with J gene TRBJ1-1; D perhaps matches TRBD1 (6 bases). CDR1 and CDR2 (germline): MNHEY, SVGEGT. The length of the CDR3 is 14 residues. V dropped 5 bases and J dropped 1 base, with 11 bases sitting between them. CDR3 region: CASSATTGNTEAFF. CDR3 coding DNA: TGTGCCAGCAGTGCAACGACAGGGAACACTGAAGCTTTCTTT.